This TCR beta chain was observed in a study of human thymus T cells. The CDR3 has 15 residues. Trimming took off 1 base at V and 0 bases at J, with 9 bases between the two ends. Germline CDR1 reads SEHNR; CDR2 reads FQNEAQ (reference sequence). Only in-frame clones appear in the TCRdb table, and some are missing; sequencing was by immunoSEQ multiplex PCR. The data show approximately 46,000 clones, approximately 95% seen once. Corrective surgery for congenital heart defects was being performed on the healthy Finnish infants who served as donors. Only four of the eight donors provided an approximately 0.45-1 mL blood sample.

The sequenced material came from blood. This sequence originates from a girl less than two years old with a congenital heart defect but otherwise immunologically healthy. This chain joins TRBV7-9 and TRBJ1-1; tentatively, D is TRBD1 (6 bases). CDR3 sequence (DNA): TGTGCCAGCAGCTTAGGACAGGCTCTGAACACTGAAGCTTTCTTT. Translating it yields CASSLGQALNTEAFF.